This T cell receptor beta chain emerged from a study of blood T cell repertoires in COVID-19. Looking at the study overall: Samples came from the United States, Italy and Spain, spanning acute and convalescent COVID-19.

Generated by immunoSEQ multiplex PCR, the TCRdb table keeps only in-frame clones and is missing some. The table lists some 150,000 clones, 80% to 90% of them singletons, with around 3.3% in the top ten. The specimen sequenced was peripheral blood. This sequence originates from a man aged 70 or older with acute or convalescent COVID-19.

Here the CDR3 DNA reads TGTGCCAGCAGCCTTAGGCGGGGCTACGAGCAGTACTTC. Protein: CASSLRRGYEQYF. V gene TRBV3-1 (or the pseudogene TRBV3-2) combines with J gene TRBJ2-7; maybe TRBD2 (6 bases). The CDR3 totals 13 residues. Germline V gene lookup returns CDR1 LGHDT and CDR2 YNNKEL (reference sequence). Trimming took off 4 bases at V and 3 bases at J, with 10 bases between the two ends.